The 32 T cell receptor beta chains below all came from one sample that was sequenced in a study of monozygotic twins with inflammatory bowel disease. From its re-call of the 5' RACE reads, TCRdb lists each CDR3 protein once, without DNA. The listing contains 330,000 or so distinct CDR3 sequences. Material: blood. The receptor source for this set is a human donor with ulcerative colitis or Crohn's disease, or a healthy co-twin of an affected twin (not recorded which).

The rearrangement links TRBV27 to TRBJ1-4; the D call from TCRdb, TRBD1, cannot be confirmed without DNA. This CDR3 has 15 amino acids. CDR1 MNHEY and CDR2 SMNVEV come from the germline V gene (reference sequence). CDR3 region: CASSLRSGVQGKLFF.

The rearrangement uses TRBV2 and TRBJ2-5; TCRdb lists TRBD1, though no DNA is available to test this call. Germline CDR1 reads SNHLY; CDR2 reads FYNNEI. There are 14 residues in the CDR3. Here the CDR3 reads CASKFGQGVETQYF.

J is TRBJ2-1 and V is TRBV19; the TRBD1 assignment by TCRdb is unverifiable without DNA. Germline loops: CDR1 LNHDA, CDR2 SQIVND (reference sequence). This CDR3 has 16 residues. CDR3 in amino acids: CASSIVGTSSYNEQFF.

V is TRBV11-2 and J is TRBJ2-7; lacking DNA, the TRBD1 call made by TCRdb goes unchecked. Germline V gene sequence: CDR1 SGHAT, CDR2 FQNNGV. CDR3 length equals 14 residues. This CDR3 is CASSYRAGTYEQYF.

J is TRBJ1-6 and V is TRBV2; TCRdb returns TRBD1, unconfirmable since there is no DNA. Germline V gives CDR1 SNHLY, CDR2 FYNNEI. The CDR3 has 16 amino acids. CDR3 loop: CASSGPGTGTNSPLHF.

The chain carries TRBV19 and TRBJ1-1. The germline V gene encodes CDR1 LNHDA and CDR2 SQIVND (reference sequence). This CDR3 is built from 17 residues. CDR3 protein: CASSTGTYSVMNTEAFF.

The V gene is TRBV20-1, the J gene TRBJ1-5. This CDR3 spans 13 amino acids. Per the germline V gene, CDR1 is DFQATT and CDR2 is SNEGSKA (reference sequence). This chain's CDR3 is CSASSDINQPQHF.

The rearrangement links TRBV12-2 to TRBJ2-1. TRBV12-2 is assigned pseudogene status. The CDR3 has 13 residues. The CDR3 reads CASRSPRTPVELF.

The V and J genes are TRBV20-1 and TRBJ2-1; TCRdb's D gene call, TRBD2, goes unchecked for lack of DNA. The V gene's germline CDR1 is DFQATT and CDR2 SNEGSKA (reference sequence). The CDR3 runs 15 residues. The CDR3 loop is CSAIPDYPIYNEQFF.

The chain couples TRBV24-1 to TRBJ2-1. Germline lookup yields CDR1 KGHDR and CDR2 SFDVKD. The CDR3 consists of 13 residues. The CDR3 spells CATSGPTSYEQFF.

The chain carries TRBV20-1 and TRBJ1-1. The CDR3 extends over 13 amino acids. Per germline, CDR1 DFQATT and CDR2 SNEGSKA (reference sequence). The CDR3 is CSARDRMNTEAFF.

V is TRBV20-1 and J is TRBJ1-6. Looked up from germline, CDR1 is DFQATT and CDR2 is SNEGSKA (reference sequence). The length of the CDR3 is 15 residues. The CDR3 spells CSARETSSYNSPLHF.

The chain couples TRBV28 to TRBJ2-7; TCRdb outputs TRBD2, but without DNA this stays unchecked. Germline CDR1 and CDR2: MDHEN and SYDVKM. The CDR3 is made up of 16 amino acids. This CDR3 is CASSPLTGRELYEQYF.

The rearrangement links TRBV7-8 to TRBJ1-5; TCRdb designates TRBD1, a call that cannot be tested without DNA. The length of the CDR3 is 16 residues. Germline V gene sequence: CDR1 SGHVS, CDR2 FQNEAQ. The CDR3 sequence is CASSLGTGDSNQPQHF.

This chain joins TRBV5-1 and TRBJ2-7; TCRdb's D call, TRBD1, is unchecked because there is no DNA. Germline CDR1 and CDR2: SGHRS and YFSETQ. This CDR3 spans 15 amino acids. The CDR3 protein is CASSLGPGHLYEQYF.

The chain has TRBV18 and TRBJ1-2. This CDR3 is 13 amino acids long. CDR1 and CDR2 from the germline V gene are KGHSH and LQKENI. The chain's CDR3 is CASSESPNYGYTF. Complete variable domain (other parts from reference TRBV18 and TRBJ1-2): NAGVMQNPRHLVRRRGQEARLRCSPMKGHSHVYWYRQLPEEGLKFMVYLQKENIIDESGMPKERFSAEFPKEGPSILRIQQVVRGDSAAYFCASSESPNYGYTFGSGTRLTVV.

The CDR3: CASSDRGPIAKNIQYF. The V gene is TRBV6-1, the J gene TRBJ2-4; without DNA, the TCRdb call of TRBD1 cannot be checked. The CDR3 is made up of 16 amino acids. Germline-derived CDR1 and CDR2 are MNHNS and SASEGT.

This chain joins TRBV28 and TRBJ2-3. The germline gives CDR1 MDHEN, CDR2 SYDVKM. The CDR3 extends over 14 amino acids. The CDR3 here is CASSFTLSTDTQYF.

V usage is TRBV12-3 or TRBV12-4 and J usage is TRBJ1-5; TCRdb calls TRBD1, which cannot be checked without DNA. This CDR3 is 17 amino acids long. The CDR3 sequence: CASSSGQEKDSNQPQHF.

CDR3 loop: CASSLLGGDQGPQYF. The V gene is TRBV7-3, the J gene TRBJ2-5; absent DNA, TCRdb's TRBD1 call cannot be checked. The length of the CDR3 is 15 residues. Germline V gene sequence: CDR1 SGHTA, CDR2 FQGTGA.

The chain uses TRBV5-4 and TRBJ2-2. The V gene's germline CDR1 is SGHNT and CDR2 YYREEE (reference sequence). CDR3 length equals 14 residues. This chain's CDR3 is CASSIRGRNGELFF.

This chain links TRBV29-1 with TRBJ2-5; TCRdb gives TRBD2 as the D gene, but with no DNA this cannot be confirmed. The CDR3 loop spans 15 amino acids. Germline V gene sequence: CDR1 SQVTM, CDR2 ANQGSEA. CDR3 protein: CSVESRLAPKETQYF. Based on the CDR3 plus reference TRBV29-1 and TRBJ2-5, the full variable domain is SAVISQKPSRDICQRGTSLTIQCQVDSQVTMMFWYRQQPGQSLTLIATANQGSEATYESGFVIDKFPISRPNLTFSTLTVSNMSPEDSSIYLCSVESRLAPKETQYFGPGTRLLVL.

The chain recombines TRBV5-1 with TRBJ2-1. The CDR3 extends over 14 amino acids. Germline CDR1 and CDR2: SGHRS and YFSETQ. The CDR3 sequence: CASSLGQPYNEQFF. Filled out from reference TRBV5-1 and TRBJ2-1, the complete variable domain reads KAGVTQTPRYLIKTRGQQVTLSCSPISGHRSVSWYQQTPGQGLQFLFEYFSETQRNKGNFPGRFSGRQFSNSRSEMNVSTLELGDSALYLCASSLGQPYNEQFFGPGTRLTVL.

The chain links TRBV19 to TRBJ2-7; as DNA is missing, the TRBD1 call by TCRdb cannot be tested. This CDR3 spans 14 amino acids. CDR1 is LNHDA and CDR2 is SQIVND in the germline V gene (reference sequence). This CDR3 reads CASSMRGSSYEQYF.

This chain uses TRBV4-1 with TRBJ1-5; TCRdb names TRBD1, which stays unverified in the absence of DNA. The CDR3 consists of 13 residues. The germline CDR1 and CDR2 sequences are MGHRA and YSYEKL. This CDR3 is CASSQGAVQPQHF.

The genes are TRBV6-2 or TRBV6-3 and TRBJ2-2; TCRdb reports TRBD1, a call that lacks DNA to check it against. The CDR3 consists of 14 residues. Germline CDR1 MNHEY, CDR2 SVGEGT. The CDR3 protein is CASRPYLGARELFF.

CDR3 residues: CASSSTSGGVSVDEQFF. This rearrangement joins TRBV7-8 to TRBJ2-1; the D call from TCRdb, TRBD2, cannot be confirmed without DNA. The CDR3 consists of 17 residues. CDR1 is SGHVS, CDR2 FQNEAQ, per germline.

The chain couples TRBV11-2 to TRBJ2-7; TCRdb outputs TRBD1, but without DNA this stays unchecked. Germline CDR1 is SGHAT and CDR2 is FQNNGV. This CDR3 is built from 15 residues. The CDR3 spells CASSFGAGPTYEQYF.

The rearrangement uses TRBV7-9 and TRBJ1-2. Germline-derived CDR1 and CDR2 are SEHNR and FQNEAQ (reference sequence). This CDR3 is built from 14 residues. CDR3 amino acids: CASSLSGILSGYTF.

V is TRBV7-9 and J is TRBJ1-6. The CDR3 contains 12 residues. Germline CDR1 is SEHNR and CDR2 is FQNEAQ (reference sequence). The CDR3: CASSLGYSPLHF.

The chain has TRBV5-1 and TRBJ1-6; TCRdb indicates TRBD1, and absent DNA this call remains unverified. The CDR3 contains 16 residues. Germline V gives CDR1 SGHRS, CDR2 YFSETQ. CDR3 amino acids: CASSLWADRNNSPLHF.

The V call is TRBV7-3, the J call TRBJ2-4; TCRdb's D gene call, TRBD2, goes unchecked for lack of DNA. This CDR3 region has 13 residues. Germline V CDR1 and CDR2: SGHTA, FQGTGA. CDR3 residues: CASSRSREEVQYF.